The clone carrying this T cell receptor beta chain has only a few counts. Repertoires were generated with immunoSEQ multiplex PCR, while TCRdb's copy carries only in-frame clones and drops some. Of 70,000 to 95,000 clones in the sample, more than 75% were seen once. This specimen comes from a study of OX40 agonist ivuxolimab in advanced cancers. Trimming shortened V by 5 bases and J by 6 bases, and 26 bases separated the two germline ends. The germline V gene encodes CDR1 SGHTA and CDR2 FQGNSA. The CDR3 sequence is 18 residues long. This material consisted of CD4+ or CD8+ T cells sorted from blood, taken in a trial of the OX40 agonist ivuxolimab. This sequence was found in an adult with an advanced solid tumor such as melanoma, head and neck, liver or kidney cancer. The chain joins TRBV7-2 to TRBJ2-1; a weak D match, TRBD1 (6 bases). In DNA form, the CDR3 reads TGTGCCAGCAGCCCACACACTGGGGGCGCTAAGAGAGGCAATGAGCAGTTCTTC. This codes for CASSPHTGGAKRGNEQFF.